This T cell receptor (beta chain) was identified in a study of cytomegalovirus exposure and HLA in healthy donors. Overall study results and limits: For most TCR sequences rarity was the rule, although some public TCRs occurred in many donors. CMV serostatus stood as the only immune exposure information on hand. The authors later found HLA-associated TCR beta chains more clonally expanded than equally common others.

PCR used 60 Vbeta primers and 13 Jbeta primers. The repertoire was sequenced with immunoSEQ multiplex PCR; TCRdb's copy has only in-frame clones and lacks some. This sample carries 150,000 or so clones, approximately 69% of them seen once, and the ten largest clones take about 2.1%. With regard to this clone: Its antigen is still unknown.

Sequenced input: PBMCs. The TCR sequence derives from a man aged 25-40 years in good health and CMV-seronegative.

In DNA, the CDR3 is TGTGCCAGCAGTCTCGGACTAGGACAAGCTACGCAGTATTTT. Protein sequence: CASSLGLGQATQYF. The rearrangement joins TRBV28 to TRBJ2-3, with TRBD2 matching over 7 bases. CDR3 size: 14 residues. In germline, CDR1 is MDHEN, CDR2 SYDVKM. J gave up 8 bases and V 5 bases, and 10 bases lay outside the gene matches.